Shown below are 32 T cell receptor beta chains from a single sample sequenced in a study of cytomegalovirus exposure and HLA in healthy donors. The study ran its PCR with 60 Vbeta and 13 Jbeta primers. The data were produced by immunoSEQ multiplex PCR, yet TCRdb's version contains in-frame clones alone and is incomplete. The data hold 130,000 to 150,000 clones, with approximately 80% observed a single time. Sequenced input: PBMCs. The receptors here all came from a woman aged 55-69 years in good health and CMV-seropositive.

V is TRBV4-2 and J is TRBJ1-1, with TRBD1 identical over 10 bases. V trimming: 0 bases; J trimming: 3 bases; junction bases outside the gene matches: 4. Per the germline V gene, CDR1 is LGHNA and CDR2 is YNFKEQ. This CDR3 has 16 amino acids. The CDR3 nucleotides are TGTGCCAGCAGCCAAGAGGGACAGGGGTTGGACACTGAAGCTTTCTTT. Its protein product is CASSQEGQGLDTEAFF.

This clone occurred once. CDR3 protein: CASSSLGQGQEKLFF. CDR3 bases: TGTGCCAGCAGTTCCCTCGGACAGGGGCAGGAAAAACTGTTTTTT. The gene calls are TRBV28 and TRBJ1-4, with 9 bases lining up with TRBD1. The germline V gene has CDR1 MDHEN and CDR2 SYDVKM. V shed 4 bases, J shed 8 bases, and the junction held 8 bases outside the gene matches. This CDR3 has 15 residues. The full variable domain, rest sourced from reference TRBV28 and TRBJ1-4, is DVKVTQSSRYLVKRTGEKVFLECVQDMDHENMFWYRQDPGLGLRLIYFSYDVKMKEKGDIPEGYSVSREKKERFSLILESASTNQTSMYLCASSSLGQGQEKLFFGSGTQLSVL.

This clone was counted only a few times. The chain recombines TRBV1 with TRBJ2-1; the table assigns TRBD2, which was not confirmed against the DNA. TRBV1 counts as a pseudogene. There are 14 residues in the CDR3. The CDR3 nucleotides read TGCACCAGCAGCAATACTAGCGCCGACAATGAGCAGTTCTTC. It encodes CTSSNTSADNEQFF.

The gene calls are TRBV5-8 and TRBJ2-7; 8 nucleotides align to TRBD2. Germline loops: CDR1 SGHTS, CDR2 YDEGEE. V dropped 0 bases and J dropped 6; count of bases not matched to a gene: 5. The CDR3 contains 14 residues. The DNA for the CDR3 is TGTGCCAGCAGCTTGGGTCTAGCGGGTAGCGAGCAGTACTTC. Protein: CASSLGLAGSEQYF.

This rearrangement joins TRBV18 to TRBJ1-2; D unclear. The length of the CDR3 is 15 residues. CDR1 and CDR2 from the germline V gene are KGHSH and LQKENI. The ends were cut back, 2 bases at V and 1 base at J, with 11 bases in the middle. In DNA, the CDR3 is TGTGCCAGCTCACCAGCGACTCCCGATAACTATGGCTACACCTTC. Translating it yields CASSPATPDNYGYTF. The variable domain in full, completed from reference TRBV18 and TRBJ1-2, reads NAGVMQNPRHLVRRRGQEARLRCSPMKGHSHVYWYRQLPEEGLKFMVYLQKENIIDESGMPKERFSAEFPKEGPSILRIQQVVRGDSAAYFCASSPATPDNYGYTFGSGTRLTVV.

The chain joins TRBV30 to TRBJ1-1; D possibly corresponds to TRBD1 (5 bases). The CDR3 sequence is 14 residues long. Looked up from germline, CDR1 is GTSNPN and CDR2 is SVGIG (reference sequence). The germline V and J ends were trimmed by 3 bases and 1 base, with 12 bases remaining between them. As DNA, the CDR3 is TGTGCCTGGAGGGGGGGGTCAGGGAACACTGAAGCTTTCTTT. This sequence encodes CAWRGGSGNTEAFF. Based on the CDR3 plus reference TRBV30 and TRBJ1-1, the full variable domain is SQTIHQWPATLVQPVGSPLSLECTVEGTSNPNLYWYRQAAGRGLQLLFYSVGIGQISSEVPQNLSASRPQDRQFILSSKKLLLSDSGFYLCAWRGGSGNTEAFFGQGTRLTVV.

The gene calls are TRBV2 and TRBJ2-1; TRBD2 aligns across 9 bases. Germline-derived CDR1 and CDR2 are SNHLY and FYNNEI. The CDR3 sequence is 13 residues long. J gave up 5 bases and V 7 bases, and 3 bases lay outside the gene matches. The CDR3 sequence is CASKTSGNNEQFF. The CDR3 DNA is TGTGCCAGCAAGACTAGCGGAAACAATGAGCAGTTCTTC.

CDR3 sequence: CASSQEFLGGGHYNEQFF. In nucleotides, the CDR3 is TGCGCCAGCAGCCAAGAATTCCTCGGCGGGGGGCATTACAATGAGCAGTTCTTC. J is TRBJ2-1 and V is TRBV4-3, with TRBD2 matching over 8 bases. The CDR3 has 18 amino acids. Germline CDR1 LGHNA, CDR2 YSLEER. V shed 0 bases and J 4 bases; nucleotides not matched to a gene: 11.

The CDR3 nucleotides are TGTGCCAGTAGTCCGGGGACAGAGCCCCAGCCCCAGCATTTT. This encodes CASSPGTEPQPQHF. The chain is built from TRBV19 and TRBJ1-5; TRBD1 agrees at 7 bases. V dropped 5 bases and J dropped 7; count of bases not matched to a gene: 8. The CDR3 loop spans 14 amino acids. Germline CDR1 is LNHDA and CDR2 is SQIVND (reference sequence).

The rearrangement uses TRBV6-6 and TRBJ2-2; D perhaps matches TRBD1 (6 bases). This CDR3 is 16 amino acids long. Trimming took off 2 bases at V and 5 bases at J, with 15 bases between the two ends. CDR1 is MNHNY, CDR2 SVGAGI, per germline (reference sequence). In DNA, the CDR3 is TGTGCCAGCAGTTACCCTTCACAGGGATCAACCGGGGAGCTGTTTTTT. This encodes CASSYPSQGSTGELFF.

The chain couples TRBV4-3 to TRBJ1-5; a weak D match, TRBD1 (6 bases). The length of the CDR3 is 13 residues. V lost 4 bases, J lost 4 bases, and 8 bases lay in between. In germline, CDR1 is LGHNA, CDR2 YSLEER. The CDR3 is CASSPDRNQPQHF. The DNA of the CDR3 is TGCGCCAGCAGCCCGGACAGAAATCAGCCCCAGCATTTT.

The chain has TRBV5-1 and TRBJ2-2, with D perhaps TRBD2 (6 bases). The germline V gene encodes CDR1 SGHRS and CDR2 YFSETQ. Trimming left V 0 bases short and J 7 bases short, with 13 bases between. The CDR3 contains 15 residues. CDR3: CASSLGPEGGGELFF. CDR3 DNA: TGCGCCAGCAGCTTGGGACCAGAGGGAGGCGGGGAGCTGTTTTTT. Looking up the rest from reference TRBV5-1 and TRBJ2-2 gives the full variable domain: KAGVTQTPRYLIKTRGQQVTLSCSPISGHRSVSWYQQTPGQGLQFLFEYFSETQRNKGNFPGRFSGRQFSNSRSEMNVSTLELGDSALYLCASSLGPEGGGELFFGEGSRLTVL.

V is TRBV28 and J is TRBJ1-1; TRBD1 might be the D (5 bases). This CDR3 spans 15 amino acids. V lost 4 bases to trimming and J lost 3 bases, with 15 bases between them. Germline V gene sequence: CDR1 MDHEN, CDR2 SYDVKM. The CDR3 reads CASSSLLGPDTEAFF. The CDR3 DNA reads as TGTGCCAGCAGTTCTCTTCTGGGGCCGGACACTGAAGCTTTCTTT.

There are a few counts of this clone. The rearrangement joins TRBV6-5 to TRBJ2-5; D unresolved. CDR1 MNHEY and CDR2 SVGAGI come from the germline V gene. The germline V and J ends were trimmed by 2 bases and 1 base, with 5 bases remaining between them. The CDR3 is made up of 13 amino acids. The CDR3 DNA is TGTGCCAGCAGTTACCTCCTCCAAGAGACCCAGTACTTC. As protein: CASSYLLQETQYF.

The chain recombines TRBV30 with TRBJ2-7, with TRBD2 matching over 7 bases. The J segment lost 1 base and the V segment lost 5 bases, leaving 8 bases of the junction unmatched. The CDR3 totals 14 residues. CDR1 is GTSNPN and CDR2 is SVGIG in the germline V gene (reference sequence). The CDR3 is CAWGREHFSYEQYF. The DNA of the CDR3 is TGTGCCTGGGGGCGGGAGCACTTTTCCTACGAGCAGTACTTC.

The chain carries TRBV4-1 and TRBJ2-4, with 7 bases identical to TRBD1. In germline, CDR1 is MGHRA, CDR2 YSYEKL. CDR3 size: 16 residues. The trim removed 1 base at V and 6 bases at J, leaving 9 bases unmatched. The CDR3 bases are TGCGCCAGCAGCCAAGCCGGGACAGTCAAGATAAACATTCAGTACTTC. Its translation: CASSQAGTVKINIQYF.

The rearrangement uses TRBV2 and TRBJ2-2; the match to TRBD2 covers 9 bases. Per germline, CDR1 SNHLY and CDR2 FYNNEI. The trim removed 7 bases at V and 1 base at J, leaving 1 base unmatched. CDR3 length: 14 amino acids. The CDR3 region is CASKREVNTGELFF. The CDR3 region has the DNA TGTGCCAGCAAGCGGGAGGTGAACACCGGGGAGCTGTTTTTT.

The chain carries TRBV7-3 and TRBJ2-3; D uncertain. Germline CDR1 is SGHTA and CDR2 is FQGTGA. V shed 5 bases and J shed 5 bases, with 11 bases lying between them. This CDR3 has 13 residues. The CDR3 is CASSLDLEDTQYF. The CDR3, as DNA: TGTGCCAGCAGCCTCGATCTAGAAGATACGCAGTATTTT.

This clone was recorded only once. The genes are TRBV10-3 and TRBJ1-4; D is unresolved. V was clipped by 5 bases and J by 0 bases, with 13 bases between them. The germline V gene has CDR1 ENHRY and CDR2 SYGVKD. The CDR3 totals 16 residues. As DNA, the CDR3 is TGTGCCATCAGTTCCGCGGGCGCAGCAACTAATGAAAAACTGTTTTTT. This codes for CAISSAGAATNEKLFF.

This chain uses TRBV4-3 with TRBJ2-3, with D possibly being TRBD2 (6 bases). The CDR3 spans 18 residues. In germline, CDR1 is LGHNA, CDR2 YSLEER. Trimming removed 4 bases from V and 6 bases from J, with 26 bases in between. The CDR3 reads CASSLGGPERKRGDTQYF. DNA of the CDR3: TGCGCCAGCAGCCTCGGGGGTCCGGAGCGAAAAAGGGGCGATACGCAGTATTTT.

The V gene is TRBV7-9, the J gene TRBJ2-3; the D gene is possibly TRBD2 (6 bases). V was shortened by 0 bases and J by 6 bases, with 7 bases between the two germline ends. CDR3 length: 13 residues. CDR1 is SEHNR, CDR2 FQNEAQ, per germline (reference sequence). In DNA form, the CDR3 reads TGTGCCAGCAGCTTAGCGGAGGGGGATACGCAGTATTTT. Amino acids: CASSLAEGDTQYF.

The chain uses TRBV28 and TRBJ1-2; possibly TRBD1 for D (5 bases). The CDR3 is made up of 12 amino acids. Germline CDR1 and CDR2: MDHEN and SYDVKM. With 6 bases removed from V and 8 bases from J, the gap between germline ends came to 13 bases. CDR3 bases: TGTGCCAGCAGAGGACAAGCCCGAGGCTACACCTTC. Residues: CASRGQARGYTF.

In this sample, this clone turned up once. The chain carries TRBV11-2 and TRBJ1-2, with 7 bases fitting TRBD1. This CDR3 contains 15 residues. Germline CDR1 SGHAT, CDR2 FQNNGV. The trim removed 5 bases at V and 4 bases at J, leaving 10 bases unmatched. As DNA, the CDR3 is TGTGCCAGCAGCCCTACAGGGGCGGGGACCTATGGCTACACCTTC. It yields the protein CASSPTGAGTYGYTF.

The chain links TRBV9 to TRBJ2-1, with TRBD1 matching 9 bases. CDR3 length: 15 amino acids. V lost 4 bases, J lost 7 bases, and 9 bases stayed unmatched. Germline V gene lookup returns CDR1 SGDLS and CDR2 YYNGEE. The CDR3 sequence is CASSPDRGGWNEQFF. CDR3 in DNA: TGTGCCAGCAGCCCAGACAGGGGGGGTTGGAATGAGCAGTTCTTC.

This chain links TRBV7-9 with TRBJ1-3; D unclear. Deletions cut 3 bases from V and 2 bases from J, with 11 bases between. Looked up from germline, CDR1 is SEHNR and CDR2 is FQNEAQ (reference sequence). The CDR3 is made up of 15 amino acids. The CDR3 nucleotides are TGTGCCAGCAGCTTCAGTACCGGGACTGGAAACACCATATATTTT. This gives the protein CASSFSTGTGNTIYF. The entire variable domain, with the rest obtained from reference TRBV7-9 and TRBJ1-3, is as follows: DTGVSQNPRHKITKRGQNVTFRCDPISEHNRLYWYRQTLGQGPEFLTYFQNEAQLEKSRLLSDRFSAERPKGSFSTLEIQRTEQGDSAMYLCASSFSTGTGNTIYFGEGSWLTVV.

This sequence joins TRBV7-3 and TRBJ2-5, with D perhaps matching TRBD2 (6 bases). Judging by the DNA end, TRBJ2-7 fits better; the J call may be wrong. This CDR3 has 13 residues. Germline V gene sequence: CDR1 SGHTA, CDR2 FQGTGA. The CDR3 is CASSKGRRGEQYF. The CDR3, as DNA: TGTGCCAGCAGCAAGGGACGGAGGGGCGAGCAGTACTTC.

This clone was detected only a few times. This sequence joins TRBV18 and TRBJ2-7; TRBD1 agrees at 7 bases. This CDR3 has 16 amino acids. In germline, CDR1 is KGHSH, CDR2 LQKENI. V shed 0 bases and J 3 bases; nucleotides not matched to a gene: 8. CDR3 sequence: CASSPPGQQGGYEQYF. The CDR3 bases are TGTGCCAGCTCACCACCGGGACAGCAAGGGGGCTACGAGCAGTACTTC.

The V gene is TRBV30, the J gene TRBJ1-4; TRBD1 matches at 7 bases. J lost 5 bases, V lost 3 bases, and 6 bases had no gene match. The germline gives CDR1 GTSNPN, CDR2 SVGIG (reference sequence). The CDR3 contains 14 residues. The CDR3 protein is CAWSWDRLNEKLFF. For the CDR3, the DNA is TGTGCCTGGAGCTGGGACAGATTGAATGAAAAACTGTTTTTT.

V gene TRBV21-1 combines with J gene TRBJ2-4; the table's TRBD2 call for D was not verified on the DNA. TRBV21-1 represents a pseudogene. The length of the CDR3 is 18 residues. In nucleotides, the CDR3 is TGTGCCAGCACGCTACTAGCGGGGAAAGTTATAGCCAAAAACATTCAGTACTTC. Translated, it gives CASTLLAGKVIAKNIQYF.

CDR3 sequence: CASSLVGQGAGGYTF. The DNA for the CDR3 is TGTGCCAGCAGCTTGGTGGGGCAGGGGGCTGGTGGCTACACCTTC. The V call is TRBV5-4, the J call TRBJ1-2; TRBD1 aligns across 8 bases. This CDR3 region has 15 residues. The junction had 8 bases not matched to a gene; V was cut back by 0 bases and J by 7 bases. Germline V gene data show CDR1 as SGHNT and CDR2 as YYREEE (reference sequence).

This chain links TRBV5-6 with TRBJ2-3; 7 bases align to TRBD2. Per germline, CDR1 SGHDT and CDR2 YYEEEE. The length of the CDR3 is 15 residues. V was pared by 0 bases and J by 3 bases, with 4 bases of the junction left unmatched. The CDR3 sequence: CASSLVAGVTDTQYF. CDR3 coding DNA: TGTGCCAGCAGCTTGGTGGCGGGAGTAACAGATACGCAGTATTTT.

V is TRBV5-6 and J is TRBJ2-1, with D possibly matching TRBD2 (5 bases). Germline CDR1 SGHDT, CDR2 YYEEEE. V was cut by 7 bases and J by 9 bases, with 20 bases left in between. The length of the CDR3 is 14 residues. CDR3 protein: CASARIGSRGEQFF. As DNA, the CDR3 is TGTGCCAGCGCGCGGATAGGCTCCCGGGGTGAGCAGTTCTTC.